This paragraph reports one TCR beta chain. The sample is drawn from a study of human T cells and chemical hapten exposure. Turning to the study itself: The variation in per-sample TCR yields arose mainly from small differences in pooled library volumes.

The CDR3 spans 14 residues. V was cut by 1 base and J by 5 bases, with 9 bases left in between. CDR1 SEHNR and CDR2 FQNEAQ come from the germline V gene (reference sequence). Time point given: healthy volunteer bleed at 6 weeks. It was unfractionated whole blood from which total RNA was extracted. A single record per CDR3 protein comes from TCRdb applying MiXCR to the RACE reads. Of about 79,000 distinct CDR3 sequences listed, 8.6% are singletons. The rearrangement links TRBV7-9 to TRBJ1-5; maybe TRBD1 (6 bases). This TCR derives from a male donor in good health. Some clones in this sample may be carry-over from other donors' samples. Sequencing was carried out using whole blood. The CDR3 is CASSLVGGHQPQHF. Written as DNA, the CDR3 is TGTGCCAGCAGCTTAGTAGGGGGTCATCAGCCCCAGCATTTT.